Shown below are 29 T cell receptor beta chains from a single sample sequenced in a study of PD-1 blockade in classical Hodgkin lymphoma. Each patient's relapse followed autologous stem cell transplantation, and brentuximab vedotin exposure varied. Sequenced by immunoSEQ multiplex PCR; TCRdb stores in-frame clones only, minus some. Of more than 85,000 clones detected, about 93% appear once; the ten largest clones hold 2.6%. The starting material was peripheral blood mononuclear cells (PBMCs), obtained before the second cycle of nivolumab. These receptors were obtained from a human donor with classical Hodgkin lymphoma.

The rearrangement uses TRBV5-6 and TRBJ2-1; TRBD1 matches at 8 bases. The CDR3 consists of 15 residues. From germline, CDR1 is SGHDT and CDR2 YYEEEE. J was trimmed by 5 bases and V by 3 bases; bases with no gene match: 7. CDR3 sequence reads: CASSSTGTGHNEQFF. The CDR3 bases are TGTGCCAGCAGCTCAACCGGGACAGGTCACAATGAGCAGTTCTTC.

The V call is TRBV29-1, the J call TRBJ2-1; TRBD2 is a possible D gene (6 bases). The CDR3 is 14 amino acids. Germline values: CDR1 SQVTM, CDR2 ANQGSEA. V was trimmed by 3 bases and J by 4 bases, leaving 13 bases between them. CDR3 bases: TGCAGCGTTGACGGACTAACGATGTACAATGAGCAGTTCTTC. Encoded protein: CSVDGLTMYNEQFF.

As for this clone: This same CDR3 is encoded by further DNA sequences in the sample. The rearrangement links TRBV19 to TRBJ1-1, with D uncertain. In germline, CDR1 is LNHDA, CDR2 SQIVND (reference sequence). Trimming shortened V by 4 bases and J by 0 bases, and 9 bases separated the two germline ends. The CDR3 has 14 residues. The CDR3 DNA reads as TGTGCCAGTAGTAACGGTGGTCTGAACACTGAAGCTTTCTTT. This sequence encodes CASSNGGLNTEAFF. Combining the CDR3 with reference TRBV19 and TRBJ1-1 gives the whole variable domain DGGITQSPKYLFRKEGQNVTLSCEQNLNHDAMYWYRQDPGQGLRLIYYSQIVNDFQKGDIAEGYSVSREKKESFPLTVTSAQKNPTAFYLCASSNGGLNTEAFFGQGTRLTVV.

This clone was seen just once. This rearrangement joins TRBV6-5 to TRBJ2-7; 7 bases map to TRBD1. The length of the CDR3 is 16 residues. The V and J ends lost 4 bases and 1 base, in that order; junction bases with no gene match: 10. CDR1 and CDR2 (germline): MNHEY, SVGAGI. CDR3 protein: CASSLHRDSLSYEQYF. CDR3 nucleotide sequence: TGTGCCAGCAGTTTGCATCGGGACAGCTTATCCTACGAGCAGTACTTC.

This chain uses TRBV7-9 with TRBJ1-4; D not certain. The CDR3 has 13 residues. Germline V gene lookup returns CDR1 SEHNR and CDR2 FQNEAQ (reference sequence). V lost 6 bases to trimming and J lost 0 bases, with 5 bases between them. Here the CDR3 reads CASRGSTNEKLFF. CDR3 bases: TGTGCCAGCAGGGGCTCAACTAATGAAAAACTGTTTTTT. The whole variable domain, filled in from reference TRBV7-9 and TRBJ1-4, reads DTGVSQNPRHKITKRGQNVTFRCDPISEHNRLYWYRQTLGQGPEFLTYFQNEAQLEKSRLLSDRFSAERPKGSFSTLEIQRTEQGDSAMYLCASRGSTNEKLFFGSGTQLSVL.

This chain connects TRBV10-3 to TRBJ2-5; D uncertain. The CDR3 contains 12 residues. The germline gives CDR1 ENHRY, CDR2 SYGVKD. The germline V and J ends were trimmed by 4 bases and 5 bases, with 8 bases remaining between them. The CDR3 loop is CAISGVGETQYF. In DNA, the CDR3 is TGTGCCATCAGTGGCGTGGGGGAGACCCAGTACTTC.

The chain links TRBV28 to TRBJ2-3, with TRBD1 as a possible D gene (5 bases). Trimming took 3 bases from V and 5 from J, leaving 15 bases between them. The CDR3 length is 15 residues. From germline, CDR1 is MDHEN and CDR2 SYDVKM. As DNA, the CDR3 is TGTGCCAGCAGTTTGGTCAACCTAAGGGGAGATACGCAGTATTTT. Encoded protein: CASSLVNLRGDTQYF. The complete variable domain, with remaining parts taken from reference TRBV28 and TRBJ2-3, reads DVKVTQSSRYLVKRTGEKVFLECVQDMDHENMFWYRQDPGLGLRLIYFSYDVKMKEKGDIPEGYSVSREKKERFSLILESASTNQTSMYLCASSLVNLRGDTQYFGPGTRLTVL.

The CDR3 here is CASSLVGPKNTEAFF. CDR3 DNA: TGCGCCAGCAGCTTGGTCGGACCGAAGAACACTGAAGCTTTCTTT. The chain joins TRBV5-1 to TRBJ1-1; D is undetermined. Germline CDR1 is SGHRS and CDR2 is YFSETQ. The CDR3 is 15 residues long. The germline V and J ends were trimmed by 0 bases and 1 base, with 10 bases remaining between them.

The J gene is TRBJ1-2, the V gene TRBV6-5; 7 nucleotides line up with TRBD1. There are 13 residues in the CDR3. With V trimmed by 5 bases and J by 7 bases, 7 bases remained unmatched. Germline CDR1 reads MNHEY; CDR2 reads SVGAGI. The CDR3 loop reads CASSPTGVGGYTF. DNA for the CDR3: TGTGCCAGCAGTCCCACAGGGGTAGGTGGCTACACCTTC.

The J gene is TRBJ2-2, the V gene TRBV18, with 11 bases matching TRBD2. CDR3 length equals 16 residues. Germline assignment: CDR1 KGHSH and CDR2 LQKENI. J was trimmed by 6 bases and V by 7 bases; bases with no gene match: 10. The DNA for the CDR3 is TGTGCCAGCTGCCAACTAGCGGGAGTCGGTGCCGGGGAGCTGTTTTTT. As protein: CASCQLAGVGAGELFF.

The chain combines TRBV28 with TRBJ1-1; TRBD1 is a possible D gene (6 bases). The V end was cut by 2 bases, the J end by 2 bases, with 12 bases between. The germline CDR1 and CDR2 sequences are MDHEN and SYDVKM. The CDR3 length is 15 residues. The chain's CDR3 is CASSLPTGFNTEAFF. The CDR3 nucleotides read TGTGCCAGCAGTTTACCCACAGGGTTCAACACTGAAGCTTTCTTT.

CDR3 sequence reads: CASSDGQGLSEQYF. CDR3 sequence (DNA): TGCGCCAGCAGTGATGGTCAGGGGTTAAGCGAGCAGTACTTC. V and J are TRBV10-2 and TRBJ2-7; possible D gene TRBD1, 6 bases. The CDR3 runs to 14 residues. Trimming cost V 3 bases and J 6 bases, with 15 bases left between them. From germline, CDR1 is WSHSY and CDR2 SAAADI.

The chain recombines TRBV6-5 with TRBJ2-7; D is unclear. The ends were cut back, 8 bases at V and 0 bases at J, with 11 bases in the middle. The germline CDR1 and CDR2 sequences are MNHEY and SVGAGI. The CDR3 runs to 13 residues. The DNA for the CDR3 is TGTGCCAGCTCGATCATGAGCTCCTACGAGCAGTACTTC. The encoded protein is CASSIMSSYEQYF.

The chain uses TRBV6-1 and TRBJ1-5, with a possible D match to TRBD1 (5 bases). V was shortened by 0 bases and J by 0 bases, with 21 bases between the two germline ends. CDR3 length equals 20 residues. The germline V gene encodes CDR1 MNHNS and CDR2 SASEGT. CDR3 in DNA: TGTGCCAGCAGTGAAGCGCAGAGGGGACGAGTGGAATATAGCAATCAGCCCCAGCATTTT. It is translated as CASSEAQRGRVEYSNQPQHF.

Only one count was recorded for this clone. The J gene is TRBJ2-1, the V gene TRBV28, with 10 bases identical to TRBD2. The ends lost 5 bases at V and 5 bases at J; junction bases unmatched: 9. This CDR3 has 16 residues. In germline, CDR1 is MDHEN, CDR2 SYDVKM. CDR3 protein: CASSRFASGSNNEQFF. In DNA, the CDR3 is TGTGCCAGCAGTCGCTTTGCTAGCGGGAGTAACAATGAGCAGTTCTTC.

The CDR3 sequence is CASSLGGLAGYNEQFF. DNA of the CDR3: TGCGCCAGCAGCTTGGGGGGTCTAGCGGGCTACAATGAGCAGTTCTTC. The rearrangement links TRBV5-1 to TRBJ2-1, with TRBD2 identical over 8 bases. The germline V gene has CDR1 SGHRS and CDR2 YFSETQ. The CDR3 runs 16 residues. V lost 0 bases to trimming and J lost 3 bases; unmatched junction nucleotides: 5.

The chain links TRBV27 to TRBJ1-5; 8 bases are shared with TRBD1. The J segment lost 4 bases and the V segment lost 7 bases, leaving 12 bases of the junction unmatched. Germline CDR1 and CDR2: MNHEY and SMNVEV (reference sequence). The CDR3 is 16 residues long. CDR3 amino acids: CASKGTGARTNQPQHF. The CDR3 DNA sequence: TGTGCCAGCAAGGGGACAGGCGCACGCACGAATCAGCCCCAGCATTTT.

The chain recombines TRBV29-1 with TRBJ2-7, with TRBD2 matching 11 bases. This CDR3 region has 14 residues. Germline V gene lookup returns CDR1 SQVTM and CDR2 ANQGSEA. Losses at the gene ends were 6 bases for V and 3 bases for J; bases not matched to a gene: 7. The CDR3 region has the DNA TGCAGCGTGACACTAGCGGGAGACATCTACGAGCAGTACTTC. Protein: CSVTLAGDIYEQYF.

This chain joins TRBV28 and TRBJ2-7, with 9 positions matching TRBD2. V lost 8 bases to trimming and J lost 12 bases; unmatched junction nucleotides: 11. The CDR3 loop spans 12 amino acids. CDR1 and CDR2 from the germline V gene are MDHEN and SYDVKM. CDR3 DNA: TGTGCCAGCGTCGGTGTAGCGGGAGTTCTGTACTTC. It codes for CASVGVAGVLYF.

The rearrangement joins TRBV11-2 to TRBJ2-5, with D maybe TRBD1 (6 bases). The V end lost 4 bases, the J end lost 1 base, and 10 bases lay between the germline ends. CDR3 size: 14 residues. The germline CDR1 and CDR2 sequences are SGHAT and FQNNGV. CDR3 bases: TGTGCCAGCAGCTCTTCAGGGGCCCAAGAGACCCAGTACTTC. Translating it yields CASSSSGAQETQYF.

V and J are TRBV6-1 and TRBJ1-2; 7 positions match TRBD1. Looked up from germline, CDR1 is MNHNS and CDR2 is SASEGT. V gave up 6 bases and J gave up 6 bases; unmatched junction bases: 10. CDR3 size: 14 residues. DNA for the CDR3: TGTGCCAGCAGGCTAACCCGGACAGGCCATGGCTACACCTTC. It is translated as CASRLTRTGHGYTF.

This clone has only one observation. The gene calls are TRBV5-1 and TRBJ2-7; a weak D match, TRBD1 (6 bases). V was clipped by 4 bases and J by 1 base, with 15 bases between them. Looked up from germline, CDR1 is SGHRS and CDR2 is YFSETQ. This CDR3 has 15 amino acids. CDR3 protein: CASSPDRLISYEQYF. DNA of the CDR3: TGCGCCAGCAGCCCTGACAGGTTAATATCCTACGAGCAGTACTTC.

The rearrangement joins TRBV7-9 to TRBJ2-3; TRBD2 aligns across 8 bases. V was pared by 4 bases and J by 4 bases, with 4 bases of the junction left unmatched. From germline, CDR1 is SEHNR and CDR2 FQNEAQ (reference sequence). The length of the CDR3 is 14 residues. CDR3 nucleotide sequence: TGTGCCAGCAGCTACGGACTAGCCCCAGATACGCAGTATTTT. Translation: CASSYGLAPDTQYF.

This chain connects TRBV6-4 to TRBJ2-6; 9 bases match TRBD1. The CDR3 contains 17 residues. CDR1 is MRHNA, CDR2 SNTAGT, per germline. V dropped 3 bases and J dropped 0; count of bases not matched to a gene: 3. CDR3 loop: CASSEGTGPSGANVLTF. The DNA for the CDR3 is TGTGCCAGCAGTGAGGGGACAGGGCCCTCTGGGGCCAACGTCCTGACTTTC.

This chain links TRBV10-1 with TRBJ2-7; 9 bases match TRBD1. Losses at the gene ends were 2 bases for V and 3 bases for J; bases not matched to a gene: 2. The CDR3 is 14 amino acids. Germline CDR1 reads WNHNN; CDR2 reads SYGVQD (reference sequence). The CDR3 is CASSETGGNYEQYF. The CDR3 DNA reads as TGCGCCAGCAGTGAGACAGGGGGCAACTACGAGCAGTACTTC.

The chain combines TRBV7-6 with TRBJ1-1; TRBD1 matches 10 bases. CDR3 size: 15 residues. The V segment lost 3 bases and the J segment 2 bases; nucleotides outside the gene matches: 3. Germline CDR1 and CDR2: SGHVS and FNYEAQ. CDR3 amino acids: CASSFRTGGNTEAFF. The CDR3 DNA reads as TGTGCCAGCAGCTTCCGGACAGGGGGAAACACTGAAGCTTTCTTT.

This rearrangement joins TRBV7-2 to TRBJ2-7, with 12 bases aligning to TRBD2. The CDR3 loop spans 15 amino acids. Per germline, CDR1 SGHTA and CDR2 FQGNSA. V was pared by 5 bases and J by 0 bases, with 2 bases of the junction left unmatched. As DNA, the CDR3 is TGTGCCAGCAGCGAGACTAGCGGGAGCTCCTACGAGCAGTACTTC. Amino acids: CASSETSGSSYEQYF.

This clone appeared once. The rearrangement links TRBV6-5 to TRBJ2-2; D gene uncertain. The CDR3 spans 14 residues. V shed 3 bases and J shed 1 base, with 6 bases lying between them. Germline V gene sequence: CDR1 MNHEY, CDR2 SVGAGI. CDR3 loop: CASSYNWNTGELFF. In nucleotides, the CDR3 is TGTGCCAGCAGTTATAATTGGAACACCGGGGAGCTGTTTTTT.

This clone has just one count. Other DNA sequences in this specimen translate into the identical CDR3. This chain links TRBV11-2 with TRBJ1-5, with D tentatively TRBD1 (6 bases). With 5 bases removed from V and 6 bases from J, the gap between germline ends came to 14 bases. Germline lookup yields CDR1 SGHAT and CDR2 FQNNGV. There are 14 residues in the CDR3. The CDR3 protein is CASSERGGAQPQHF. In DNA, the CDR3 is TGTGCCAGCAGCGAACGCGGGGGGGCTCAGCCCCAGCATTTT.